The T cell receptor beta chain described here comes from a study of cytomegalovirus exposure and HLA in healthy donors. Germline V lookup: CDR1 SGDLS, CDR2 YYNGEE. J lost 7 bases, V lost 2 bases, and 4 bases had no gene match. The CDR3 runs 14 residues. About this clone: The antigen is undetermined.

Some clones are missing from TCRdb's copy, which holds only in-frame ones; the method was immunoSEQ multiplex PCR. The data show over 100,000 clones, 85% to 90% seen once. Separate from the approximately 700-subject first cohort was the approximately 120-subject validation cohort, to which the donors belonged. General study findings and limits: The classifier, whose performance was assessed in both the original and validation cohorts, reportedly diagnosed cytomegalovirus status with high specificity and sensitivity.

The sequenced sample consisted of PBMCs. This receptor was obtained from a woman younger than 35 in good health and CMV-seronegative. The V gene is TRBV9, the J gene TRBJ1-4; 8 bases are shared with TRBD1. Written as DNA, the CDR3 is TGTGCCAGCAGCGTCGGACAGGGAAGTGAAAAACTGTTTTTT. Translating gives CASSVGQGSEKLFF. Using reference TRBV9 and TRBJ1-4 for the parts outside the CDR3, the full variable domain is DSGVTQTPKHLITATGQRVTLRCSPRSGDLSVYWYQQSLDQGLQFLIQYYNGEERAKGNILERFSAQQFPDLHSELNLSSLELGDSALYFCASSVGQGSEKLFFGSGTQLSVL.